Below are 16 T cell receptor beta chains sequenced from a single sample in a study of shared clonotypes between healthy human individuals. Assay: immunoSEQ multiplex PCR; the TCRdb copy retains only in-frame clones and omits some. Of 450,000 to 500,000 clones in the sample, approximately 80% are singletons; the top ten hold approximately 12%. Sequencing was done on a sample of PBMCs. The origin of the receptors is a woman in her forties in good health. Some clones in this sample may be carry-over from other donors' samples.

The chain couples TRBV2 to TRBJ2-7; perhaps TRBD2 as D (6 bases). Trimming cost V 1 base and J 4 bases, with 14 bases left between them. Germline values: CDR1 SNHLY, CDR2 FYNNEI. The CDR3 sequence is 15 residues long. The chain's CDR3 is CASSEDTGEVYEQYF. CDR3 DNA sequence: TGTGCCAGCAGTGAAGACACGGGAGAGGTATACGAGCAGTACTTC.

The chain joins TRBV25-1 to TRBJ2-1, with 13 bases matching TRBD2. V gave up 2 bases and J gave up 9 bases; unmatched junction bases: 4. The CDR3 covers 15 residues. Germline CDR1 reads MGHDK; CDR2 reads SYGVNS. The CDR3 DNA reads as TGTGCCAGCAGTGAAACTAGCGGGAGGGCCACTGAGCAGTTCTTC. Its protein product is CASSETSGRATEQFF.

This chain uses TRBV20-1 with TRBJ2-5; no definite D call. Trimming cost V 7 bases and J 5 bases, with 8 bases left between them. From germline, CDR1 is DFQATT and CDR2 SNEGSKA (reference sequence). The CDR3 runs 10 residues. The CDR3, as DNA: TGCAGTGGGCGTCGGGAGACCCAGTACTTC. Translation: CSGRRETQYF.

The genes are TRBV7-9 and TRBJ1-4; tentative D call: TRBD1 (5 bases). V lost 1 base to trimming and J lost 7 bases, with 13 bases between them. The CDR3 is 15 residues long. Germline V lookup: CDR1 SEHNR, CDR2 FQNEAQ (reference sequence). Here the CDR3 DNA reads TGTGCCAGCAGCTTAGAATCCCAGGGATTTGAAAAACTGTTTTTT. This encodes CASSLESQGFEKLFF.

The J gene is TRBJ2-5, the V gene TRBV10-3, with 7 bases identical to TRBD1. CDR1 and CDR2 from the germline V gene are ENHRY and SYGVKD. Unmatched junction bases numbered 2, after V lost 6 bases and J lost 1 base. CDR3 length: 13 amino acids. The CDR3 sequence is CAIRGQFQETQYF. In DNA, the CDR3 is TGTGCCATCAGGGGACAGTTCCAAGAGACCCAGTACTTC.

V gene TRBV9 combines with J gene TRBJ1-4; tentatively, D is TRBD1 (6 bases). This CDR3 is 15 amino acids long. The germline V and J ends were trimmed by 5 bases and 2 bases, with 13 bases remaining between them. Germline V gives CDR1 SGDLS, CDR2 YYNGEE. The chain's CDR3 is CASSYTGLTNEKLFF. CDR3 in DNA: TGTGCCAGCAGTTATACAGGGTTGACTAATGAAAAACTGTTTTTT. The full variable domain, completed using reference TRBV9 and TRBJ1-4, is DSGVTQTPKHLITATGQRVTLRCSPRSGDLSVYWYQQSLDQGLQFLIQYYNGEERAKGNILERFSAQQFPDLHSELNLSSLELGDSALYFCASSYTGLTNEKLFFGSGTQLSVL.

There are many counts of this clone. This chain uses TRBV5-1 with TRBJ1-5; weak D call: TRBD1 (5 bases). V dropped 0 bases and J dropped 5 bases, with 12 bases sitting between them. From germline, CDR1 is SGHRS and CDR2 YFSETQ. The CDR3 totals 15 residues. The CDR3 loop is CASSLDVGPHQPQHF. For the CDR3, the DNA is TGCGCCAGCAGCTTGGATGTGGGGCCTCATCAGCCCCAGCATTTT.

J is TRBJ1-4 and V is TRBV28; D is unclear. The CDR3 is 12 residues long. The ends were cut back, 3 bases at V and 5 bases at J, with 4 bases in the middle. Germline CDR1 and CDR2: MDHEN and SYDVKM. The CDR3 region has the DNA TGTGCCAGCAGTTTCCCAAATGAAAAACTGTTTTTT. This sequence encodes CASSFPNEKLFF.

This clone showed up just a few times. J is TRBJ2-7 and V is TRBV30; 13 bases match TRBD2. With 3 bases clipped from V and 3 bases from J, the junction kept 14 bases outside the gene matches. Germline V lookup: CDR1 GTSNPN, CDR2 SVGIG (reference sequence). The CDR3 is 18 amino acids. CDR3 DNA sequence: TGTGCCTGGAGCATGAGGACAGCCCGACTAGCGGGAGGCTACGAGCAGTACTTC. It specifies CAWSMRTARLAGGYEQYF.

This clone has a single count. A far larger clone is off by one base, so a read error is likely. The rearrangement joins TRBV9 to TRBJ2-1, with TRBD2 matching over 7 bases. Trimming removed 0 bases from V and 4 bases from J; junction bases left unmatched: 4. The CDR3 is 15 amino acids. Germline V gene data show CDR1 as SGDLS and CDR2 as YYNGEE. Written as DNA, the CDR3 is TGTGCCAGCAGCGTAGGCGGGAGCTATTACAATGAGCAGTTCTTC. This translates into CASSVGGSYYNEQFF.

V and J are TRBV5-5 and TRBJ1-1, with unresolved D. This CDR3 has 13 residues. Germline CDR1 is SGHKS and CDR2 is YYEKEE (reference sequence). Trimming took 0 bases from V and 2 from J, leaving 5 bases between them. CDR3 amino acids: CASSLGGNTEAFF. DNA for the CDR3: TGTGCCAGCAGCTTGGGGGGTAACACTGAAGCTTTCTTT.

V usage is TRBV30 and J usage is TRBJ1-2, with D possibly TRBD1 on 5 matching bases. This CDR3 has 13 residues. V lost 2 bases and J 3 bases, leaving 10 bases between the germline ends. Germline V gives CDR1 GTSNPN, CDR2 SVGIG (reference sequence). CDR3 loop: CAWSSRGYYGYTF. CDR3 nucleotide sequence: TGTGCCTGGAGTTCCCGGGGCTACTATGGCTACACCTTC. Full variable domain (outside the CDR3, taken from reference TRBV30 and TRBJ1-2): SQTIHQWPATLVQPVGSPLSLECTVEGTSNPNLYWYRQAAGRGLQLLFYSVGIGQISSEVPQNLSASRPQDRQFILSSKKLLLSDSGFYLCAWSSRGYYGYTFGSGTRLTVV.

This clone was counted between two and nine times. The chain is built from TRBV6-1 and TRBJ1-4; D remains ambiguous. V was cut by 4 bases and J by 2 bases, with 14 bases left in between. The CDR3 extends over 16 amino acids. The V gene's germline CDR1 is MNHNS and CDR2 SASEGT. CDR3 region: CASSAGSPLTNEKLFF. As DNA, the CDR3 is TGTGCCAGCAGTGCGGGGTCGCCCTTGACTAATGAAAAACTGTTTTTT.

This clone was observed a few times. The J gene is TRBJ2-3, the V gene TRBV7-9; D uncertain. The CDR3 sequence is 14 residues long. The germline V and J ends were trimmed by 3 bases and 7 bases, with 14 bases remaining between them. Per the germline V gene, CDR1 is SEHNR and CDR2 is FQNEAQ (reference sequence). This chain's CDR3 is CASSFKTTSHTQYF. The CDR3 nucleotides are TGTGCCAGCAGCTTTAAAACTACAAGCCATACGCAGTATTTT.

This chain links TRBV4-3 with TRBJ2-7, with a possible D match to TRBD1 (5 bases). V was shortened by 0 bases and J by 1 base, with 10 bases between the two germline ends. The CDR3 contains 15 residues. Germline V CDR1 and CDR2: LGHNA, YSLEER. The CDR3 DNA reads as TGCGCCAGCAGCCAAGAGAAGGGGTGGTCCTACGAGCAGTACTTC. Translation: CASSQEKGWSYEQYF.

This chain connects TRBV14 to TRBJ2-2, with 9 bases identical to TRBD1. CDR3 length: 17 amino acids. Trimming cost V 4 bases and J 5 bases; bases outside gene matches: 11. Germline loops: CDR1 SGHDN, CDR2 FVKESK. CDR3 residues: CASSPRTGASRTGELFF. The DNA of the CDR3 is TGTGCCAGCAGCCCCAGGACAGGGGCGAGTAGGACCGGGGAGCTGTTTTTT.